The TCR beta chain described here comes from a study of CD8+ T cells in alopecia areata. RNA, once extracted, was reverse transcribed into cDNA for use as the sequencing template. TCRdb keeps only in-frame clones here, not all; method: immunoSEQ multiplex PCR. The sample yields approximately 100,000 clones, over 40% seen once. Alopecia areata patients provided lesional scalp punch biopsies and peripheral blood, both collected for the study. V lost 7 bases and J lost 2, with 13 bases in between. Germline V CDR1 and CDR2: SQVTM, ANQGSEA. There are 13 residues in the CDR3. As for this clone: The antigen remains undetermined.

Notes on the study in general: Besides other cells, scalp samples also yield sequences of resident alphabeta T cells from normal skin.

Sequenced sample: CD4+ T cells sorted from blood. The TCR comes from a human donor with alopecia areata. The V gene is TRBV29-1, the J gene TRBJ2-3, with D perhaps matching TRBD2 (6 bases). CDR3 amino acids: CSGTGLYTDTQYF. CDR3 bases: TGCAGCGGAACGGGACTGTACACAGATACGCAGTATTTT.